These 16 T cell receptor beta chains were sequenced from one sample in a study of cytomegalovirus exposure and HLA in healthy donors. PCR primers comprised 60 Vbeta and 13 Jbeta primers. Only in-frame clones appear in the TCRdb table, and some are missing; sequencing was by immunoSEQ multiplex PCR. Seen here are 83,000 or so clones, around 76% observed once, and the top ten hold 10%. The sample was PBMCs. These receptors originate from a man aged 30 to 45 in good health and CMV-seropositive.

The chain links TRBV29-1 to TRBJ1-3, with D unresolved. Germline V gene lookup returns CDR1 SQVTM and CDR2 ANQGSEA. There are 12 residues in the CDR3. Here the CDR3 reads CGGREGGNTIYF. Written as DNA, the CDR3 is TGCGGCGGCCGGGAGGGTGGAAACACCATATATTTT.

CDR3 sequence (DNA): TGTGCCAGCAGTGAAGTAGGAGGCTATGGCTACACCTTC. Protein sequence: CASSEVGGYGYTF. The chain has TRBV2 and TRBJ1-2, with D uncertain. Germline assignment: CDR1 SNHLY and CDR2 FYNNEI. V was shortened by 1 base and J by 4 bases, with 7 bases between the two germline ends. CDR3 size: 13 residues.

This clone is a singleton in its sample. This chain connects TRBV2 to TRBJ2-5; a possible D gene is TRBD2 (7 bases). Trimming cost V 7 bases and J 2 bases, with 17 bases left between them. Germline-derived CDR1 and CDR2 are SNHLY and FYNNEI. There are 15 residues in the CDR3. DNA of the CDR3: TGTGCCAGCAACCTTTCCGGGGGGCGACAAGAGACCCAGTACTTC. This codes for CASNLSGGRQETQYF.

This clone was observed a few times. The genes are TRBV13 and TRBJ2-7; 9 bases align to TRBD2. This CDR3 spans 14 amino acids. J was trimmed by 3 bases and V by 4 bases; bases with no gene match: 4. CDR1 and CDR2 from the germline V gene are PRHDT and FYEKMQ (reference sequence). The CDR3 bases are TGTGCCAGCAGCTCTAGCGGGGAGAACTACGAGCAGTACTTC. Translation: CASSSSGENYEQYF. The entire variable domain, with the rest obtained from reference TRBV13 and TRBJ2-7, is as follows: AAGVIQSPRHLIKEKRETATLKCYPIPRHDTVYWYQQGPGQDPQFLISFYEKMQSDKGSIPDRFSAQQFSDYHSELNMSSLELGDSALYFCASSSSGENYEQYFGPGTRLTVT.

CDR3 region: CASSPTRTLAGGHEQYF. CDR3 nucleotide sequence: TGTGCCAGCTCACCCACCCGGACACTAGCGGGGGGCCACGAGCAGTACTTC. The chain employs TRBV18 and TRBJ2-7, with 12 bases that match TRBD2. The CDR3 length is 17 residues. The J segment lost 5 bases and the V segment lost 3 bases, leaving 11 bases of the junction unmatched. The germline V gene encodes CDR1 KGHSH and CDR2 LQKENI.

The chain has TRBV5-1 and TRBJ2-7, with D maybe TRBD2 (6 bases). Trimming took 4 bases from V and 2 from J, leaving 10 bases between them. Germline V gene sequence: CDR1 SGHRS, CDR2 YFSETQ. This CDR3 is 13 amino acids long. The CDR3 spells CASSVGLTYEQYF. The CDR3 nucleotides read TGCGCCAGCAGCGTGGGACTTACCTACGAGCAGTACTTC.

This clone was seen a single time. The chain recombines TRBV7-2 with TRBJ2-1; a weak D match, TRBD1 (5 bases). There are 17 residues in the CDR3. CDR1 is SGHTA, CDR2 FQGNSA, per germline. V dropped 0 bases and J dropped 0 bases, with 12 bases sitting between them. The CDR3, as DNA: TGTGCCAGCAGCTTAGCGCCCAGGGAAACCTCCTACAATGAGCAGTTCTTC. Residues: CASSLAPRETSYNEQFF. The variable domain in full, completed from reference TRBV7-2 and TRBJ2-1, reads GAGVSQSPSNKVTEKGKDVELRCDPISGHTALYWYRQSLGQGLEFLIYFQGNSAPDKSGLPSDRFSAERTGGSVSTLTIQRTQQEDSAVYLCASSLAPRETSYNEQFFGPGTRLTVL.

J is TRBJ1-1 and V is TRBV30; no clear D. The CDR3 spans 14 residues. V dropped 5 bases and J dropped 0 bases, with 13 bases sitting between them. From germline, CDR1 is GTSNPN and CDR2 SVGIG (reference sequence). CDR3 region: CAWLTESMNTEAFF. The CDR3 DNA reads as TGTGCCTGGTTGACGGAGTCCATGAACACTGAAGCTTTCTTT.

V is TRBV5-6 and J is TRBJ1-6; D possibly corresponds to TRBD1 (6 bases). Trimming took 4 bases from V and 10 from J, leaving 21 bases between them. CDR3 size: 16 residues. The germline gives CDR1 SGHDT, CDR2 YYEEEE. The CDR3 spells CASSVEQGVRTSPLHF. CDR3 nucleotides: TGTGCCAGCAGCGTGGAACAGGGTGTACGGACCTCACCCCTCCACTTT.

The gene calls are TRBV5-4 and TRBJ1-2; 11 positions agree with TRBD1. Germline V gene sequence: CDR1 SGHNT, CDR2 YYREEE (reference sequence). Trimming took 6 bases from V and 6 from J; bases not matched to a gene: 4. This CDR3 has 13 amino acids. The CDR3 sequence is CASNWDRGNGYTF. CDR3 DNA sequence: TGTGCCAGCAATTGGGACAGGGGGAATGGCTACACCTTC.

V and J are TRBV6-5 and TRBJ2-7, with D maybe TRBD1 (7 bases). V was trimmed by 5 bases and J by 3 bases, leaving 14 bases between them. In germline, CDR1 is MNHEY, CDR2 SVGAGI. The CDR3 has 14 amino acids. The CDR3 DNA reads TGTGCCAGCAGTCCGGAGGGGGCTTACTACGAGCAGTACTTC. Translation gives CASSPEGAYYEQYF.

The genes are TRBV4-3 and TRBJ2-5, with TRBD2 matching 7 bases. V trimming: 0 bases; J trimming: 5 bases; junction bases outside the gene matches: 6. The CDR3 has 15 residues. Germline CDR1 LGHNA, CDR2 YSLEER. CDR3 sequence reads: CASSQEREGMETQYF. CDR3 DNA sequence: TGCGCCAGCAGCCAAGAGAGGGAGGGGATGGAGACCCAGTACTTC.

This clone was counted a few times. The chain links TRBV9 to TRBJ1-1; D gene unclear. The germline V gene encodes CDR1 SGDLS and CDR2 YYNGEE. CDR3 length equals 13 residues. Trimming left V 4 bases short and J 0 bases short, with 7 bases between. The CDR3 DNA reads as TGTGCCAGCAGCAAAACAGTGAACACTGAAGCTTTCTTT. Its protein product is CASSKTVNTEAFF.

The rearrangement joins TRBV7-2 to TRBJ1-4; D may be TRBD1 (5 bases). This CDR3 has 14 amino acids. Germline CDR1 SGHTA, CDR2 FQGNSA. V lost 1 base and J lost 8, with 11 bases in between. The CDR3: CASSLGTNSEKLFF. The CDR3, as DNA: TGTGCCAGCAGCTTAGGGACAAATTCAGAAAAACTGTTTTTT.

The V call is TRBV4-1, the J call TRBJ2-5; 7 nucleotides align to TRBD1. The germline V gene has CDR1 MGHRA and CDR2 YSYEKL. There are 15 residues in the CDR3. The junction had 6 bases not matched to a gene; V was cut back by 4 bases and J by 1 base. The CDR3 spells CASSRSGTAQETQYF. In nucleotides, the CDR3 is TGCGCCAGCAGCCGGTCGGGGACAGCCCAAGAGACCCAGTACTTC.

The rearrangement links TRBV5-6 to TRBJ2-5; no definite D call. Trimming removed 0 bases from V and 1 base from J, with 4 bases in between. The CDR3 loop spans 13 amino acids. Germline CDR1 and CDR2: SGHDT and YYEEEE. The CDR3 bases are TGTGCCAGCAGCTTGGATAGCCAAGAGACCCAGTACTTC. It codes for CASSLDSQETQYF.